This TCR beta chain came from a study of metastatic and nonmetastatic thyroid tumors. Turning to the study itself: A comparison of repertoires was made across blood and tumor or nodule tissue from malignant and benign thyroid patients. Study results and caveats: Across blood and tumor, TCR beta diversity in malignant thyroid tumors was reportedly significantly higher than in benign nodules.

CDR1 is SQVTM and CDR2 is ANQGSEA in the germline V gene. Trimming removed 4 bases at V and 6 bases at J, with 13 bases between. The CDR3 runs 13 residues. This clone showed up just a few times. Its antigen is as yet unknown. No treatment of any kind had been given to any patient before thyroid surgery. In the original analysis: The study took CDR3 differences across clinicopathological groups and made a distant-metastasis classifier for papillary thyroid cancer from them. TCRdb reprocessed the PCR reads using MiXCR. The V and J calls come from TCRdb's annotation, not from the publication. The sample carries about 92,000 clones, 14% to 15% recorded once.

The chain couples TRBV29-1 to TRBJ2-1; no definite D call. The clonotype was recovered from a female donor with papillary thyroid cancer or a benign thyroid nodule (not recorded which). Some clones in this sample may be carry-over from other donors' samples. Sample: blood. This CDR3 is CSVVRVIGNEQFF. In nucleotides, the CDR3 is TGCAGCGTTGTAAGGGTCATCGGCAATGAGCAGTTCTTC.